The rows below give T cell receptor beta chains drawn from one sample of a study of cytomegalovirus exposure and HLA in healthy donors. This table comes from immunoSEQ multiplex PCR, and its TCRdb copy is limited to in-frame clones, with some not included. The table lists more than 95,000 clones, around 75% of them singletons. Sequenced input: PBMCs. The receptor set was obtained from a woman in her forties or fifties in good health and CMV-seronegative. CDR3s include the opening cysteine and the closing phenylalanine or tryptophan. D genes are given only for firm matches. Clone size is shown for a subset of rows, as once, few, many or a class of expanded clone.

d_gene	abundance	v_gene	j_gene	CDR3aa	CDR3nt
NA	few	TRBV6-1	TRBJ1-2	CASSEGLYGYTF	TGTGCCAGCAGTGAAGGTTTATATGGCTACACCTTC
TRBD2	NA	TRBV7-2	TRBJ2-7	CASSLGTGGVYEQYF	TGTGCCAGCAGCTTAGGAACGGGGGGGGTCTACGAGCAGTACTTC
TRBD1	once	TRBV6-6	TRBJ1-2	CASSYSQGASVLGYTF	TGTGCCAGCAGTTATTCTCAGGGGGCGTCCGTTTTGGGCTACACCTTC
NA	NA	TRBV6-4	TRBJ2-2	CASSLTANTGELFF	TGTGCCAGCAGTCTCACTGCGAACACCGGGGAGCTGTTTTTT
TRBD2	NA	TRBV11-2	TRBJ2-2	CASSSLAGIDTGELFF	TGTGCCAGCAGCTCGCTAGCGGGAATAGACACCGGGGAGCTGTTTTTT
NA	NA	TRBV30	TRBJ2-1	CAWSVGGSYNEQFF	TGTGCCTGGAGTGTTGGAGGGTCCTACAATGAGCAGTTCTTC
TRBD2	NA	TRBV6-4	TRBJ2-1	CASSSGLGYPEQFF	TGTGCCAGCAGCTCCGGACTAGGTTATCCTGAGCAGTTCTTC
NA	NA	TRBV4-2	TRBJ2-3	CASSQDERPMSTDTQYF	TGTGCCAGCAGCCAAGACGAGAGGCCGATGAGCACAGATACGCAGTATTTT
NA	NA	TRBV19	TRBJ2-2	CASSPRSGAAGELFF	TGTGCCAGTAGTCCCCGGTCGGGTGCGGCCGGGGAGCTGTTTTTT
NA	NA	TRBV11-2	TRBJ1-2	CASSFAGDYGYTF	TGTGCCAGCAGCTTTGCAGGGGACTATGGCTACACCTTC
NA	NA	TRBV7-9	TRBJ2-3	CASSALADTQYF	TGTGCCAGCAGCGCTTTAGCAGATACGCAGTATTTT
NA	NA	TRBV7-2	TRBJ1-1	CASSFNRAEAFF	TGTGCCAGCAGCTTTAACAGGGCTGAAGCTTTCTTT
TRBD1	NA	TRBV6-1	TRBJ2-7	CASSGTGYEQYF	TGTGCCAGCAGTGGGACAGGGTACGAGCAGTACTTC
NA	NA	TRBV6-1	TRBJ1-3	CASKTSGDSGNTIYF	TGTGCCAGCAAGACCTCGGGGGATTCAGGAAACACCATATATTTT
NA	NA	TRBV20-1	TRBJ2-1	CSARSDNEQFF	TGCAGTGCCCGTAGCGACAATGAGCAGTTCTTC
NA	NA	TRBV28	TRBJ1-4	CASSPSRVEKLFF	TGTGCCAGCAGCCCCTCCAGGGTCGAAAAACTGTTTTTT
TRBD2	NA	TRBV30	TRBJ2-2	CAWTSGRTGELFF	TGTGCCTGGACGAGCGGGAGGACCGGGGAGCTGTTTTTT
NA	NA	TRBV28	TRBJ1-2	CASESGSGYTF	TGTGCCAGCGAATCAGGCTCTGGCTACACCTTC
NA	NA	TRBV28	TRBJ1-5	CASSSRWTATSGVSNQPQHF	TGTGCCAGCAGTTCCCGCTGGACAGCGACTAGCGGGGTTAGCAATCAGCCCCAGCATTTT
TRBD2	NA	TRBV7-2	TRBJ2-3	CASSLAGLAGTSTDTQYF	TGTGCCAGCAGCTTAGCGGGACTAGCGGGAACGAGCACAGATACGCAGTATTTT
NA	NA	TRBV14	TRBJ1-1	CASSQGRGSEAFF	TGTGCCAGCAGCCAAGGAAGGGGCTCTGAAGCTTTCTTT
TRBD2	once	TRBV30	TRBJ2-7	CAWERGSYEQYF	TGTGCCTGGGAGCGGGGGTCCTACGAGCAGTACTTC
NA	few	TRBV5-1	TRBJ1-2	CASSLDSYGYTF	TGCGCCAGCAGCTTGGACAGCTATGGCTACACCTTC
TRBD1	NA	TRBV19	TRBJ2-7	CATSSFPGTGTVEQYF	TGTGCCACCAGTTCCTTTCCCGGGACAGGGACCGTCGAGCAGTACTTC
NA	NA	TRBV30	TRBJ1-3	CAWSGGDPSSGNTIYF	TGTGCCTGGAGTGGCGGGGACCCAAGCTCTGGAAACACCATATATTTT
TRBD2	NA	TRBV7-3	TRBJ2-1	CASSHSGNSYNEQFF	TGTGCCAGCAGCCATAGCGGGAATTCCTACAATGAGCAGTTCTTC
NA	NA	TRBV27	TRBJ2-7	CASSLSSAGEQYF	TGTGCCAGCAGTTTATCGAGCGCCGGCGAGCAGTACTTC
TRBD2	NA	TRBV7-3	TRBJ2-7	CASSPLAGGRGEQYF	TGTGCCAGCAGCCCCTTAGCGGGAGGGAGGGGCGAGCAGTACTTC
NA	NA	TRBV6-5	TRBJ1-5	CASREGLNQPQHF	TGTGCCAGCAGGGAGGGGTTAAATCAGCCCCAGCATTTT
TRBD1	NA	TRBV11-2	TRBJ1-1	CASSLKEQGPNTEAFF	TGTGCCAGCAGCTTAAAGGAACAGGGGCCTAACACTGAAGCTTTCTTT